This T cell receptor beta chain was sequenced during a study of OX40 agonist ivuxolimab in advanced cancers. Overall study findings and caveats: More expanded clones were seen, on average, in CD8+ T cells than in CD4+.

Patients with a history of autoimmune disease or on systemic immunosuppression were excluded. The repertoire was sequenced with immunoSEQ multiplex PCR; TCRdb's copy has only in-frame clones and lacks some. There are approximately 66,000 clones in the sample; about 87% occur only once, and under 0.7% lies in the top ten. Remarks on this clone: What it binds is not known.

This sequence originates from an adult with an advanced solid tumor such as melanoma, head and neck, liver or kidney cancer. Sequences were derived from CD4+ or CD8+ T cells sorted from blood, sampled in a trial of the OX40 agonist ivuxolimab.

The DNA of the CDR3 is TGCGCCAGCAGCCAAGATATAGGGGACAGGGCCTACGAGCAGTACTTC. Encoded protein: CASSQDIGDRAYEQYF. The chain uses TRBV4-1 and TRBJ2-7; TRBD1 agrees at 9 bases. Trimming at V came to 0 bases and at J to 2 bases, leaving 5 bases not matched to a gene. This CDR3 has 16 residues. Germline CDR1 MGHRA, CDR2 YSYEKL.